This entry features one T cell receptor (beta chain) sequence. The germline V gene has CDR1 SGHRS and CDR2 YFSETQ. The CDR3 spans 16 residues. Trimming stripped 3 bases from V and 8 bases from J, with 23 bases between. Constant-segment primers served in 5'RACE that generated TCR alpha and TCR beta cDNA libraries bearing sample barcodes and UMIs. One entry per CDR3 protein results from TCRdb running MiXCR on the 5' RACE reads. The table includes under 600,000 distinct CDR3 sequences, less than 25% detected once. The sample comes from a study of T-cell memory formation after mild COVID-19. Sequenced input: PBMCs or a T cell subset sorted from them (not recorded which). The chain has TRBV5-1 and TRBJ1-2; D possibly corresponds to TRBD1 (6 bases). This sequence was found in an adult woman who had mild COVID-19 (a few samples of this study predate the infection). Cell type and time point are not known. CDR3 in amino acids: CASSSGTFSAPEGYTF. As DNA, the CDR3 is TGCGCCAGCAGCTCGGGGACATTTTCGGCCCCGGAGGGCTACACCTTC.